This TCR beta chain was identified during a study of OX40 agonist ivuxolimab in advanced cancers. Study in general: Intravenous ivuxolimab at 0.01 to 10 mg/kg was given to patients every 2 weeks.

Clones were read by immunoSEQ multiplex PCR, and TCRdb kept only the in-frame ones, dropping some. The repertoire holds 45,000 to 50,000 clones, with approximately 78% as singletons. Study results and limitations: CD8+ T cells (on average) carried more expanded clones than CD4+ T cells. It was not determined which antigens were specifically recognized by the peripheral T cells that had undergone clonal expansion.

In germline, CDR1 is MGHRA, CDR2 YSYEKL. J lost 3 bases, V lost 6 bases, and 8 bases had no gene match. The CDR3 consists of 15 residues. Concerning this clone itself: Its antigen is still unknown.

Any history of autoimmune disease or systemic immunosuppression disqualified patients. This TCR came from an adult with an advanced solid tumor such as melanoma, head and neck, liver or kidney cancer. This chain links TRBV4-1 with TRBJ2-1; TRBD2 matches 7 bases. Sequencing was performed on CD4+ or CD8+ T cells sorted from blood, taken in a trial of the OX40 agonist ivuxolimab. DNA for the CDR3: TGCGCCAGCAGACCAAGCGGGACTGTCTACAATGAGCAGTTCTTC. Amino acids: CASRPSGTVYNEQFF.